Only one count was recorded for the clone carrying this TCR beta chain. No antigen is known for it. The PCR made use of 60 Vbeta and 13 Jbeta primers. Produced via immunoSEQ multiplex PCR; TCRdb's table is partial and in-frame only. The profile shows some 150,000 clones, around 75% of them singletons. This record comes from a study of cytomegalovirus exposure and HLA in healthy donors. Study findings and constraints: A later analysis linked a missense DCLRE1C variant to TCR beta V- and J-gene trimming. A later look showed TCR association rates differing by HLA locus, highest for DRB1 and lowest for HLA-C. The study put 150 to 200 TCR beta chains on its list as cytomegalovirus-associated.

The CDR3 spans 13 residues. V shed 6 bases and J shed 7 bases, with 14 bases lying between them. Germline-derived CDR1 and CDR2 are SGHTA and FQGTGA. This sequence was found in a man in his forties in good health and CMV-seronegative. The chain has TRBV7-3 and TRBJ2-3; weak D call: TRBD2 (6 bases). The specimen was PBMCs. CDR3 DNA: TGTGCCAGCAGGTTACCCGCGGGGTATACGCAGTATTTT. This translates into CASRLPAGYTQYF.